This T cell receptor (beta chain) appears in the sequencing data of a study of T cell responses to AZD1222 COVID-19 vaccine. General observations from the study: The number of AZD1222 recipients seropositive at baseline was only six. Donors were mostly white British, more females; clonal diversity possibly underestimated.

With 3 bases removed from V and 5 bases from J, the gap between germline ends came to 13 bases. Germline lookup yields CDR1 GTSNPN and CDR2 SVGIG (reference sequence). CDR3 length equals 13 residues. TCRdb's copy holds only in-frame clones and misses some; the assay was immunoSEQ multiplex PCR. The table records more than 80,000 clones, roughly 90% of them present only once. As concerns this clone: Its antigen is still unknown.

This specimen was peripheral blood, taken on day 0 of AZD1222 vaccination. The genes are TRBV30 and TRBJ1-2; D gene ambiguous. The clonotype comes from an adult in good health. This chain's CDR3 is CAWSPGSVYGYTF. In nucleotides, the CDR3 is TGTGCCTGGAGCCCCGGGTCAGTTTATGGCTACACCTTC.